A single sample is the source of the 11 T cell receptor beta chains below, sequenced in a study of glioma-infiltrating T cells (TCRdb year 2016). The run used an Illumina MiSeq. The iRepertoire nested amplicon-rescue multiplex PCR (arm-PCR) platform was used to amplify TCR alpha and beta CDR3 regions from RNA. TCRdb itself trimmed the public reads at Q25 with fastp, ran MiXCR and retained productive beta chains. Entries are consolidated by CDR3 protein sequence, retaining the most common genes and DNA. The sample has roughly 200,000 distinct CDR3 sequences on record, 25% to 35% of them singletons. Around 20% of the sample comes from the top ten. Sequencing used glioma tissue, nonneoplastic brain tissue, or PBMCs (not recorded which). These receptors originate from a human donor with low-grade glioma or glioblastoma, undergoing nonglioma brain surgery, or in good health (not recorded which).

This clonotype came up a few times. The chain recombines TRBV5-1 with TRBJ2-3; no definite D call. Trimming left V 7 bases short and J 3 bases short, with 6 bases between. The CDR3 has 11 amino acids. Germline loops: CDR1 SGHRS, CDR2 YFSETQ. DNA of the CDR3: TGCGCCAGCGCCAGAACAGATACGCAGTATTTT. Amino acid sequence: CASARTDTQYF.

The rearrangement uses TRBV6-6 and TRBJ2-5, with 13 nucleotides matching TRBD2. Germline CDR1 reads MNHNY; CDR2 reads SVGAGI (reference sequence). CDR3 size: 16 residues. V lost 2 bases and J lost 4; bases outside the gene matches: 4. CDR3 bases: TGTGCCAGCAGTTACGGCAGACTAGCGGGAGGAGAGACCCAGTACTTC. This codes for CASSYGRLAGGETQYF.

This clonotype appeared many times. This rearrangement joins TRBV19 to TRBJ1-2, with TRBD1 as a possible D gene (5 bases). Trimming took 3 bases from V and 7 from J, leaving 9 bases between them. The germline CDR1 and CDR2 sequences are LNHDA and SQIVND (reference sequence). CDR3 length: 12 amino acids. The CDR3 nucleotides read TGTGCCAGTAGTATGTCAGGGTCTGGCTACACCTTC. Translating it yields CASSMSGSGYTF.

As concerns this clonotype: Being one base from a much bigger clone, this may be a read error. V is TRBV5-1 and J is TRBJ1-1; 12 nucleotides match TRBD1. Germline V gene data show CDR1 as SGHRS and CDR2 as YFSETQ. This CDR3 has 16 amino acids. Losses at the gene ends were 6 bases for V and 7 bases for J; bases not matched to a gene: 13. The DNA of the CDR3 is TGCGCCAGCACCCCCGGGACAGGGGGCTCATCCTATGAAGCTTTCTTT. As protein: CASTPGTGGSSYEAFF.

The gene calls are TRBV7-2 and TRBJ2-3; no firm D call. The germline V gene encodes CDR1 SGHTA and CDR2 FQGNSA. The V gene lost 0 bases and the J gene lost 1 base, with 8 bases spanning the gap. The CDR3 has 15 residues. The CDR3, as DNA: TGTGCCAGCAGCTTAGCGCGAGGTCGCACAGATACGCAGTATTTT. Residues: CASSLARGRTDTQYF.

This clonotype was found many times. The V and J genes are TRBV6-2 or TRBV6-3 and TRBJ2-3; 8 positions match TRBD2. Trimming removed 0 bases from V and 6 bases from J; junction bases left unmatched: 11. This CDR3 region has 17 residues. Germline V CDR1 and CDR2: MNHEY, SVGEGT. In nucleotides, the CDR3 is TGTGCCAGCAGTTACTCCTCGTTGGGCGGGAGGATGGATACGCAGTATTTT. It translates to CASSYSSLGGRMDTQYF.

This clonotype was seen a handful of times. A read error is possible here, since a much larger clone lies one base away. V and J are TRBV29-1 and TRBJ1-1, with no clear D. The CDR3 loop spans 11 amino acids. Per the germline V gene, CDR1 is SQVTM and CDR2 is ANQGSEA. In nucleotides, the CDR3 is TGCAGTTTCGGACTGAACACTGAAGCTTTCTTT. Amino acids: CSFGLNTEAFF.

This clonotype has just a few counts. This chain uses TRBV4-2 with TRBJ1-5; TRBD1 is a possible D gene (5 bases). Germline CDR1 is LGHNA and CDR2 is YNFKEQ. V was clipped by 0 bases and J by 0 bases, with 18 bases between them. The length of the CDR3 is 19 residues. CDR3 bases: TGTGCCAGCAGCCAAGACGATTTGTTAGGGGACTATAGCAATCAGCCCCAGCATTTT. This encodes CASSQDDLLGDYSNQPQHF.

Worth noting for this clonotype: Being one base from a much bigger clone, this may be a read error. V gene TRBV6-6 combines with J gene TRBJ2-7, with D tentatively TRBD2 (6 bases). The CDR3 spans 17 residues. V was shortened by 5 bases and J by 3 bases, with 23 bases between the two germline ends. Germline CDR1 and CDR2: MNHNY and SVGAGI (reference sequence). The CDR3 coding sequence is TGTGCCAGCAGTCCTACCTTCCCCCCGGGACTTTTCTACGAGCAGTACTTC. It codes for CASSPTFPPGLFYEQYF.

This clonotype was seen repeatedly, ten times or more. The V and J genes are TRBV20-1 and TRBJ2-3; D is unresolved. Trimming left V 0 bases short and J 2 bases short, with 6 bases between. CDR1 and CDR2 (germline): DFQATT, SNEGSKA (reference sequence). The CDR3 is 13 residues long. The CDR3 region has the DNA TGCAGTGCTAGAGAGGCGGCCACAGATACGCAGTATTTT. Protein: CSAREAATDTQYF.

CDR3 region: CDGSGGGYEQYF. The CDR3 nucleotides are TGTGACGGATCCGGTGGGGGCTACGAGCAGTACTTC. This sequence joins TRBV28 and TRBJ2-7; either TRBD1 or TRBD2 may fit D (5 bases each). The V gene's germline CDR1 is MDHEN and CDR2 SYDVKM. The CDR3 is 12 amino acids.